This T cell receptor beta chain was obtained from a study of blood T cells in healthy people across ages. Overall study results and limits: The study regarded diversity estimates from one million T cells as underestimates. Measured against age, TCR beta diversity per million T cells decreased in a roughly linear manner. It was the long-lived donors that had more naive CD4+ cells and higher diversity than aged donors.

As regards this clonotype: Its cognate antigen is unknown.

Germline loops: CDR1 SGHRS, CDR2 YFSETQ. Trimming took 5 bases from V and 4 from J, leaving 11 bases between them. CDR3 length equals 13 residues. Primers used in a second PCR of roughly 7 to 12 cycles were a sample-barcoded 5' primer and a J-beta primer mix. MiXCR, run by TCRdb on the 5' RACE reads, gives a single entry per CDR3 protein. Of about 1.6 million distinct CDR3 sequences in the sample, almost 35% were seen once. Peripheral blood from each donor was collected in a volume of 8.5 to 10 milliliters. The chain recombines TRBV5-1 with TRBJ2-3, with D hard to call. The source material was blood. The receptor's source is a woman in her twenties or thirties in good health. CDR3 protein: CASREGFADTQYF. The CDR3 coding sequence is TGCGCCAGCAGAGAAGGTTTCGCAGATACGCAGTATTTT.